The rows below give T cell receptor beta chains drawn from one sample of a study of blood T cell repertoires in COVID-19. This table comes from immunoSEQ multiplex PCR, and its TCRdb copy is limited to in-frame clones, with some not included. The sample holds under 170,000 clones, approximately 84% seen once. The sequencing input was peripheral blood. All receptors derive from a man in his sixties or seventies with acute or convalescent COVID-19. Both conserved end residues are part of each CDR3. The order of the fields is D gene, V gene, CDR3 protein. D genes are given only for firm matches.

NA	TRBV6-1	CASSEGPSAGIYEQYF
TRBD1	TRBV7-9	CASSLDFSGQGAYEQYF
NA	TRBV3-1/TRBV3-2	CASSQDNGENQPQHF
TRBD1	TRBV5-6	CASSWGQDGYEQYF
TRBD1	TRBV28	CASRGPPGTGKGEQYF
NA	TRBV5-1	CASSLVGSSGANVLTF
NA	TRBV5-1	CASSLASGRDEKLFF
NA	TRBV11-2	CASSLRDKGGNTIYF
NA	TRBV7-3	CASSLSGQNTEAFF
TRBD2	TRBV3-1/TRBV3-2	CASSPSYAGGYNEQFF
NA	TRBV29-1	CSVEEGHTIYF
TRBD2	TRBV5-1	CASSRTSGRVEQFF
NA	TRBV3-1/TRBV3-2	CASSQWENYGYTF
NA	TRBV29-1	CTAGAENYGYTF
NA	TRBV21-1	CASPRSRGTGELFF
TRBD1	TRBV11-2	CASSSETGRGYTF
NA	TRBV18	CASSTGNGYGYTF
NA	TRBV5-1	CASSFSGGSYEQYF
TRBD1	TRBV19	CASSLGQGDGYTF
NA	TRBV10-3	CAISESGVDLLNYGYTF
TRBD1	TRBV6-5	CATNRGINEKLFF
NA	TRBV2	CASWRGRGGEQYF
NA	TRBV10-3	CAISESLTGTDTQYF
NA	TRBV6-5	CASSYGDSMNTEAFF
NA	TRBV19	CASSIAANGFEQFF
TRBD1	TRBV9	CASSEATGERADTQYF
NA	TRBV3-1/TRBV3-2	CASSQGLMNTGELFF
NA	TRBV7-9	CASSPFYNEQFF
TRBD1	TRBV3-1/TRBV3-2	CASSTQRQGRGYTF
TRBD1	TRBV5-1	CASSLRGGYQPQHF
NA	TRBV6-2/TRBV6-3	CASSYGFGDRGYTF
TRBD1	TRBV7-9	CASSRTGAGELFF
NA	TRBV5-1	CASSRGTENTEAFF
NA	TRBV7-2	CASSLRQRVNTGELFF
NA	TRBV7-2	CASSPNYEQYF
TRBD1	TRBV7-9	CASSSWTGLLGEQYF
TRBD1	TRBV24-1	CATSDPGTGDEKLFF
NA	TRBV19	CASRYSTNTGELFF
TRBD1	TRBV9	CASSVGQGGEKLFF
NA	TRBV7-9	CASSPPGLGEEREQFF
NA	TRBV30	CAWSAGVNIQYF
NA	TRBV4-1	CASSQGVGASYNEQFF
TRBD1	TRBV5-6	CASSQTGEPQHF
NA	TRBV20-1	CSAHSDNEQFF
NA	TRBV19	CASSVQYGYTF
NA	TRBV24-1	CATSDRVATDTQYF
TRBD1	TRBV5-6	CASRLDRGQNTGELFF
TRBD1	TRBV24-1	CATSDPGTGDTQYF
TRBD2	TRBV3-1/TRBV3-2	CASSQDVAGATGELFF